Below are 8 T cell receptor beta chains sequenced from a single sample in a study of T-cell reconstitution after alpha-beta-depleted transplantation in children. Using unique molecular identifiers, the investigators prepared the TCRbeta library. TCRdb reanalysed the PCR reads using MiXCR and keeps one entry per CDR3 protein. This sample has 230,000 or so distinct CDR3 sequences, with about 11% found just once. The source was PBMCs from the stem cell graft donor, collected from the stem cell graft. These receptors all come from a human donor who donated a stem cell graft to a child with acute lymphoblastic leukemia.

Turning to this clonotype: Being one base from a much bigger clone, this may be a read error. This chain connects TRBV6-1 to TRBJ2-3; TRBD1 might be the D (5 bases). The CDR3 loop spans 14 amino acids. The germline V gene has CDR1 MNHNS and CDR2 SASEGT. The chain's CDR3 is CASSPGPGTDMQYF. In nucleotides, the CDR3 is TGTGCCAGCAGTCCAGGGCCGGGCACAGATATGCAGTATTTT.

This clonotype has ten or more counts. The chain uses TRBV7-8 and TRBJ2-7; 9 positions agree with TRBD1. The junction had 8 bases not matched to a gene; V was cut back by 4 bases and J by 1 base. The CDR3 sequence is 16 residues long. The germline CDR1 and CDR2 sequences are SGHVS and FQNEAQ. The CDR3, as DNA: TGTGCCAGCAGCTCCCGGCTTGGACAGGGGTCCTACGAGCAGTACTTC. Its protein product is CASSSRLGQGSYEQYF.

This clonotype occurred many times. As DNA, the CDR3 is TGTGCCAGCAGCTGGGCGGGGGATGGCTACACCTTC. This translates into CASSWAGDGYTF. The V gene is TRBV5-5, the J gene TRBJ1-2; possible D gene TRBD1, 5 bases. The CDR3 has 12 residues. Trimming pared 3 bases from V and 6 bases from J, leaving 9 bases between. Germline loops: CDR1 SGHKS, CDR2 YYEKEE (reference sequence).

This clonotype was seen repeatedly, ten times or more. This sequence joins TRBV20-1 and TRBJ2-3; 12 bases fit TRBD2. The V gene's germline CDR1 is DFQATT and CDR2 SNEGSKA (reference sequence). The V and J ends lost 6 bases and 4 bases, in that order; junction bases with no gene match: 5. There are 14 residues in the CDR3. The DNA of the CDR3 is TGCAGTGCGAGGACTAGCGGGGCCGCAGATACGCAGTATTTT. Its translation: CSARTSGAADTQYF.

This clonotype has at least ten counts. The CDR3 sequence: CASSLEGTGGVTGELFF. The CDR3 DNA sequence: TGTGCCAGCAGCTTAGAGGGGACAGGGGGCGTCACCGGGGAGCTGTTTTTT. The chain has TRBV11-2 and TRBJ2-2; TRBD1 matches at 12 bases. V trimming: 0 bases; J trimming: 4 bases; junction bases outside the gene matches: 3. Germline values: CDR1 SGHAT, CDR2 FQNNGV. The CDR3 runs 17 residues.

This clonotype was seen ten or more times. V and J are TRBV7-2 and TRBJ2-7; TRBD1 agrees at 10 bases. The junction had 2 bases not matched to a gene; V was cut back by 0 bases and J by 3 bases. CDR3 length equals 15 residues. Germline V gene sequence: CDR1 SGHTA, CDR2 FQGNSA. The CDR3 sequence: CASSLATGGDYEQYF. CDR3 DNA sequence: TGTGCCAGCAGCTTAGCGACAGGGGGCGACTACGAGCAGTACTTC.

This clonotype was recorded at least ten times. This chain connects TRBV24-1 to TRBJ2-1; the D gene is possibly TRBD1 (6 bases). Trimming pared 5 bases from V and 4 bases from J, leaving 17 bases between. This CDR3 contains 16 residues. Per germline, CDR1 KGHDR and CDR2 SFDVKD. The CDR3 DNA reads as TGTGCCACCAGTGGTGCGGACAGCCGGGAATACAATGAGCAGTTCTTC. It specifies CATSGADSREYNEQFF.

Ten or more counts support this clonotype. Here the CDR3 reads CATSDYRPSHEQYF. As DNA, the CDR3 is TGTGCCACCAGTGATTATCGGCCGTCCCACGAGCAGTACTTC. The V and J genes are TRBV24-1 and TRBJ2-7; D unclear. Trimming took 2 bases from V and 5 from J, leaving 12 bases between them. CDR1 and CDR2 from the germline V gene are KGHDR and SFDVKD. The CDR3 contains 14 residues.